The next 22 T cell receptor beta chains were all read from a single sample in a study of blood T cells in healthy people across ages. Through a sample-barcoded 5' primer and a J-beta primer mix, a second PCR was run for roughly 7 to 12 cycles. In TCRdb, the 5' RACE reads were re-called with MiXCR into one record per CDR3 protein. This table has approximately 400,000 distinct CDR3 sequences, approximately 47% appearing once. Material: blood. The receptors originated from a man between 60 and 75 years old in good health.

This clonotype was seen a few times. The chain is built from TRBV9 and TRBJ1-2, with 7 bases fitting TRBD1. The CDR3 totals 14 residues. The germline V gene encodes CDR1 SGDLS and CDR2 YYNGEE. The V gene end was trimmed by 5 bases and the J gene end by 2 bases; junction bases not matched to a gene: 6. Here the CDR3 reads CASRPTGANYGYTF. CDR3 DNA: TGTGCCAGCAGACCCACAGGGGCCAACTATGGCTACACCTTC.

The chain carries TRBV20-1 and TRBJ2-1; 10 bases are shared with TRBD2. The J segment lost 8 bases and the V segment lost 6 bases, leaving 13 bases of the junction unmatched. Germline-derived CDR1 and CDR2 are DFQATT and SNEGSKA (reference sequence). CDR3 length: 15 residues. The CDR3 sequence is CSAPKAGGPRDEQFF. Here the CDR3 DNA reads TGCAGTGCACCAAAAGCGGGAGGGCCCAGGGATGAGCAGTTCTTC.

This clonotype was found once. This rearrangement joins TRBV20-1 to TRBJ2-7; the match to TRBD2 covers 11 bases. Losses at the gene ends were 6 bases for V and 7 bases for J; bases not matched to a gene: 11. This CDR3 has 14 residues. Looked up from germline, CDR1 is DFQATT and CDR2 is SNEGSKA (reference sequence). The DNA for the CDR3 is TGCAGTGCAAATCCGAGGGGACTAGCGGATGAGCAGTACTTC. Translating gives CSANPRGLADEQYF.

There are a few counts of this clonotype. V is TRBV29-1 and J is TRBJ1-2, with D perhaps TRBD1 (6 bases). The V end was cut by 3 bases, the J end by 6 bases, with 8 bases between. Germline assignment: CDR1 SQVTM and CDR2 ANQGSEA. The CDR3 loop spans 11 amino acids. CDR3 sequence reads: CSVDGGHGYTF. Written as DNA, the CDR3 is TGCAGCGTTGATGGGGGGCATGGCTACACCTTC. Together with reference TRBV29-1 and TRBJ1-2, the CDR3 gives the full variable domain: SAVISQKPSRDICQRGTSLTIQCQVDSQVTMMFWYRQQPGQSLTLIATANQGSEATYESGFVIDKFPISRPNLTFSTLTVSNMSPEDSSIYLCSVDGGHGYTFGSGTRLTVV.

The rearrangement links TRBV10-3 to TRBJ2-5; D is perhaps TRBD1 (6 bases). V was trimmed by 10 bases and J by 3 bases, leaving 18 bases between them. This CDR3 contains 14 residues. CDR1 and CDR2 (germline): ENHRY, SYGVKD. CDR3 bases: TGTGCCAGCTGGGTAGGACAGTCGGAAGAGACCCAGTACTTC. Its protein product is CASWVGQSEETQYF.

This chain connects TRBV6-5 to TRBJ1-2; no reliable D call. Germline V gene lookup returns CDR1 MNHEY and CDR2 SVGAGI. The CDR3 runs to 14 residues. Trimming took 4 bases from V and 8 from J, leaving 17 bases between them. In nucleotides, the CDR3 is TGTGCCAGCAGTTTCTCTGGCGCCCCCCTAGGCTACACCTTC. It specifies CASSFSGAPLGYTF.

The CDR3 reads CSVGSLARGVGLNTQYF. CDR3 nucleotide sequence: TGCAGCGTTGGATCACTCGCCAGGGGGGTAGGTCTAAATACGCAGTATTTT. The chain joins TRBV29-1 to TRBJ2-3; a possible D gene is TRBD1 (7 bases). Looked up from germline, CDR1 is SQVTM and CDR2 is ANQGSEA. CDR3 length: 17 residues. Trimming took off 4 bases at V and 7 bases at J, with 27 bases between the two ends.

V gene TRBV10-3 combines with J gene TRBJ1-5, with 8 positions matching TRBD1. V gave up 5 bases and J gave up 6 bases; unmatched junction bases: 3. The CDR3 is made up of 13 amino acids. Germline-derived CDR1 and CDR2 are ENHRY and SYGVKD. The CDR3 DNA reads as TGTGCCATCAGTCAGGACAGGGTTCAGCCCCAGCATTTT. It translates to CAISQDRVQPQHF.

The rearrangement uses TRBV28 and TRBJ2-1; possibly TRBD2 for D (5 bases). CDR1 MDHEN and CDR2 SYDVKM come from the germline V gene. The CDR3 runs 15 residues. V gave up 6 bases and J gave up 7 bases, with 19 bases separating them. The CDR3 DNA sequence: TGTGCCAGCAGGCCAGGACTCCCGTCCAGGAATGAGCAGTTCTTC. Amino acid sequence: CASRPGLPSRNEQFF.

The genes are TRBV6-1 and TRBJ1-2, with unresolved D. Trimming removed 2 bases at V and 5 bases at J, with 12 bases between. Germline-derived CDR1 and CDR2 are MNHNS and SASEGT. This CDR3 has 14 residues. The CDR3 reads CASSEPRGAYGYTF. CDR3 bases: TGTGCCAGCAGTGAACCCCGGGGTGCGTATGGCTACACCTTC.

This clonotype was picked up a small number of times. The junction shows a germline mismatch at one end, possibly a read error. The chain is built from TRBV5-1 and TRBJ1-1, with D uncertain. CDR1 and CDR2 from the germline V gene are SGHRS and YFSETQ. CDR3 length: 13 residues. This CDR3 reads CASSLTENTEAFF. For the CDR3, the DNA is TGTGCTAGCAGCTTAACCGAGAACACTGAAGCTTTCTTT.

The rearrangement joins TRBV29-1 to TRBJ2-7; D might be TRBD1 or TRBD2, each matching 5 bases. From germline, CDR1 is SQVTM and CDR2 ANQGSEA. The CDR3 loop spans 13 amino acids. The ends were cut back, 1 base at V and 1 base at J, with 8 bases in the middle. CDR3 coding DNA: TGCAGCGTTGAAGGGGGACGGTCCTACGAGCAGTACTTC. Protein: CSVEGGRSYEQYF.

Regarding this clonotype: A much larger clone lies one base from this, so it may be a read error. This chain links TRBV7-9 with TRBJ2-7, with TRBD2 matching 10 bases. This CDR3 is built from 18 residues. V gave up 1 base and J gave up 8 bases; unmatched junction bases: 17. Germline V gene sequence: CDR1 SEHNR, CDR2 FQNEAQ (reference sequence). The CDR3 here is CASSLVASGRAWGRKQYF. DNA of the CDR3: TGTGCCAGCAGCTTAGTGGCGAGCGGGAGGGCCTGGGGCCGCAAGCAGTACTTC.

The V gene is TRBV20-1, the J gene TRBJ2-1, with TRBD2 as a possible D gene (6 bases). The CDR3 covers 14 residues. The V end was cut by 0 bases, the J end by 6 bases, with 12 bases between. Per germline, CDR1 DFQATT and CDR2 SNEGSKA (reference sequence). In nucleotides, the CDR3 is TGCAGTGCTAGAGATCCCGGAGGGGTCAATGAGCAGTTCTTC. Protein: CSARDPGGVNEQFF.

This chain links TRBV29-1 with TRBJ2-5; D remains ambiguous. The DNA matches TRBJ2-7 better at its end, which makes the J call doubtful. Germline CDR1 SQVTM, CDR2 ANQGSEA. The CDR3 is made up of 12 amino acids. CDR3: CSAAGVTNEQYF. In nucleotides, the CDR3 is TGCAGCGCCGCCGGAGTGACGAACGAGCAGTACTTC.

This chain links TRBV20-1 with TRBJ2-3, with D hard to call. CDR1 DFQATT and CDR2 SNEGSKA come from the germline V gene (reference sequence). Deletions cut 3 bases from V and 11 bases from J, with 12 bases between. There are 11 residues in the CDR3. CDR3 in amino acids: CSASKGLGQYF. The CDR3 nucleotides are TGCAGTGCTAGTAAGGGATTGGGGCAGTATTTT.

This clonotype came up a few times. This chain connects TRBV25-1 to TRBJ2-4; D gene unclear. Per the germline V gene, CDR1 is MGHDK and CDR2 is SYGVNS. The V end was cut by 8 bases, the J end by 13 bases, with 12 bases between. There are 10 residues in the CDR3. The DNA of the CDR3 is TGTGCCAGCGTCTGGTTGGGGCAGTACTTC. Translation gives CASVWLGQYF. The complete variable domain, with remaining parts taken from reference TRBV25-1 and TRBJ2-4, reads EADIYQTPRYLVIGTGKKITLECSQTMGHDKMYWYQQDPGMELHLIHYSYGVNSTEKGDLSSESTVSRIRTEHFPLTLESARPSHTSQYLCASVWLGQYFGAGTRLSVL.

The CDR3 DNA is TGCGCCAGCAGCCAGAGCGGGGGGCAATACAATGAGCAGTTCTTC. It is translated as CASSQSGGQYNEQFF. This chain links TRBV5-1 with TRBJ2-1; 9 bases align to TRBD2. Germline trimming cut 4 bases from V and 4 bases from J; bases unmatched to any gene: 6. The CDR3 runs to 15 residues. The germline gives CDR1 SGHRS, CDR2 YFSETQ.

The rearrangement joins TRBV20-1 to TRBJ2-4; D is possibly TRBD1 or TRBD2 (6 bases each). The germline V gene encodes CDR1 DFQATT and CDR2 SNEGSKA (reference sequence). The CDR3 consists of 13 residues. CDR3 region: CSAEDGGPNIQYF. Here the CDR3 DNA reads TGCAGCGCGGAGGACGGGGGCCCAAACATTCAGTACTTC.

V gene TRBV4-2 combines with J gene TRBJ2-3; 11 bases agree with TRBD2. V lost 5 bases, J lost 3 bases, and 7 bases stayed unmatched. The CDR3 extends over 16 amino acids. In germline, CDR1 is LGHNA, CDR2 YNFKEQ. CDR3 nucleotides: TGTGCCAGCAGCTCAATCGGGACTAGCGGAACAGATACGCAGTATTTT. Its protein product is CASSSIGTSGTDTQYF.

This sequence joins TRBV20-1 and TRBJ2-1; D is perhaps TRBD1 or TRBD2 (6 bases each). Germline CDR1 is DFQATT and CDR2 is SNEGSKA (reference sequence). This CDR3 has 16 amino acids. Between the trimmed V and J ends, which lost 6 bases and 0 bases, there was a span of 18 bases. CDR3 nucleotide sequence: TGCAGTGCCCTTCCCCAGGGGAGGAGCTCCTACAATGAGCAGTTCTTC. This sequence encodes CSALPQGRSSYNEQFF.

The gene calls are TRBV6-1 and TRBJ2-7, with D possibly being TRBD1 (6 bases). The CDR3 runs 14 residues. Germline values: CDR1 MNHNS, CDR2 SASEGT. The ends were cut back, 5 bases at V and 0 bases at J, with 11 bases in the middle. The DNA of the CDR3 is TGTGCCAGCAGTCGACAGGTCTCCTCCTACGAGCAGTACTTC. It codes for CASSRQVSSYEQYF.